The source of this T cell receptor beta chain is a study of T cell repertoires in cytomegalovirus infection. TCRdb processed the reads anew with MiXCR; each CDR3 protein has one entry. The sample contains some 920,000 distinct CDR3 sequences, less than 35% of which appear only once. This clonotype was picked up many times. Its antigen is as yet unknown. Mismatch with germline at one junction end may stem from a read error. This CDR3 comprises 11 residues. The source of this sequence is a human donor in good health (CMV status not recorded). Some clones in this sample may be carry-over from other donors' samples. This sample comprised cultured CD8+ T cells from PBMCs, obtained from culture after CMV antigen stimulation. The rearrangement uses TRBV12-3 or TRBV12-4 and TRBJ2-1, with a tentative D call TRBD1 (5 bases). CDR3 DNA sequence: TGTGCCAGCAGCTTAGGGGCCGAGCAGTTCTTC. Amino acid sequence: CASSLGAEQFF.